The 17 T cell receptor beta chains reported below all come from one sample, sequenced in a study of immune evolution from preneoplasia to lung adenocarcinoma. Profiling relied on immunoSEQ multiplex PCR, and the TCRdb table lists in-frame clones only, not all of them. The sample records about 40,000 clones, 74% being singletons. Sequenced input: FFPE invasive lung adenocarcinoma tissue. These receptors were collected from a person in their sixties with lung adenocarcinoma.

The CDR3 DNA reads TGTGCCAGCAGTTTTGGGATGCTAGATACGCAGTATTTT. This encodes CASSFGMLDTQYF. The chain employs TRBV27 and TRBJ2-3; D not certain. CDR1 and CDR2 from the germline V gene are MNHEY and SMNVEV (reference sequence). The length of the CDR3 is 13 residues. Trimming left V 3 bases short and J 5 bases short, with 9 bases between.

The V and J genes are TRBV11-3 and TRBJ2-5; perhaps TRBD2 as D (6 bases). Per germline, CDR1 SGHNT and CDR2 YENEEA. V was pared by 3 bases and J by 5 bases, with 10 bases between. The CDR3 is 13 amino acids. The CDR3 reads CASSFGTSETQYF. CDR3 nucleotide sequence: TGTGCCAGCAGCTTTGGGACTTCTGAGACCCAGTACTTC.

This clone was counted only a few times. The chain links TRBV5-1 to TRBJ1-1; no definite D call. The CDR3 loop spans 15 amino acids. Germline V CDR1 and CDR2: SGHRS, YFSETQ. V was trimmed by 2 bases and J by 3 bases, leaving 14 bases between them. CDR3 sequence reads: CASSLLRAGDTEAFF. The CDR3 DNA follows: TGCGCCAGCAGCTTACTGAGGGCGGGTGACACTGAAGCTTTCTTT.

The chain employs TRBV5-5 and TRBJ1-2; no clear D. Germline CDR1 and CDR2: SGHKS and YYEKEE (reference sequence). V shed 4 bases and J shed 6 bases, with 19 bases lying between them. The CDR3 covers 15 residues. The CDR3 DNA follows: TGTGCCAGCAGCCCTGCGGGAGCCAGCGGTGATGGCTACACCTTC. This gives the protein CASSPAGASGDGYTF.

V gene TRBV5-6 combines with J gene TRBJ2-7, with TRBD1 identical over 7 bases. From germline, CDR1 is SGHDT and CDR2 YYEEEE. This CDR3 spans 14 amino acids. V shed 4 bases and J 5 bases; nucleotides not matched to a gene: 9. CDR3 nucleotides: TGTGCCAGCAGCGCCGCTGACAGGGAACACGAGCAGTACTTC. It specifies CASSAADREHEQYF.

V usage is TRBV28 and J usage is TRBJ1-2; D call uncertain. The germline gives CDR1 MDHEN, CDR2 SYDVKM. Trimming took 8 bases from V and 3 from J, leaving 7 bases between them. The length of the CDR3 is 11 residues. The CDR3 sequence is CASREDYGYTF. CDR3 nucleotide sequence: TGTGCCAGCCGGGAAGACTATGGCTACACCTTC.

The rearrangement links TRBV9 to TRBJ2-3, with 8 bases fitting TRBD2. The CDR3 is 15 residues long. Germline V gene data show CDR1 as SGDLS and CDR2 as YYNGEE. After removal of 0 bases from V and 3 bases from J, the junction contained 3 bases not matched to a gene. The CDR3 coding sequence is TGTGCCAGCAGCGTAGTCTCGGGGGGGACAGATACGCAGTATTTT. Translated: CASSVVSGGTDTQYF.

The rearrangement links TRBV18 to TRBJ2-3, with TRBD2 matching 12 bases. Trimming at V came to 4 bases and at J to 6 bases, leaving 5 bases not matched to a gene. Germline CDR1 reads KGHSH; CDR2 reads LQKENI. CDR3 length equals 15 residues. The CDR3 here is CASSRTSGNMDTQYF. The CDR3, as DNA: TGTGCCAGCTCACGGACTAGCGGGAATATGGATACGCAGTATTTT.

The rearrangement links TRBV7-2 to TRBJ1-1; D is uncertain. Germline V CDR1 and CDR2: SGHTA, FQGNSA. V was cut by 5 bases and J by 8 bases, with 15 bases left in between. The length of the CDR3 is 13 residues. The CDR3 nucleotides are TGTGCCAGCAGCCCACCGGATCGTGGGGAAGCTTTCTTT. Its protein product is CASSPPDRGEAFF.

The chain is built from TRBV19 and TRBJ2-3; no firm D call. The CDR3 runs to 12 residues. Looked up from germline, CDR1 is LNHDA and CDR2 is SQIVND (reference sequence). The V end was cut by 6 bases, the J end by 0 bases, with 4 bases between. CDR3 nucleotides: TGTGCCAGTAGCCCAAGCACAGATACGCAGTATTTT. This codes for CASSPSTDTQYF.

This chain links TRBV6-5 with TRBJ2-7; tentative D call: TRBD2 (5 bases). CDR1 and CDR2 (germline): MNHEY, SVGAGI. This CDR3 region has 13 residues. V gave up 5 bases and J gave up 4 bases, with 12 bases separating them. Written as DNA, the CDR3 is TGTGCCAGCAGTAGGGAGTCTTCGTACGAGCAGTACTTC. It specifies CASSRESSYEQYF.

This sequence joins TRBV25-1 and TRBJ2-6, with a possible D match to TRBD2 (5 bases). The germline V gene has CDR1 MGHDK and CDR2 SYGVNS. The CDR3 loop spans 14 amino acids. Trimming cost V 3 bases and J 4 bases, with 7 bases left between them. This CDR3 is CASSDGGGANVLTF. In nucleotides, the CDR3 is TGTGCCAGCAGTGATGGCGGGGGGGCCAACGTCCTGACTTTC.

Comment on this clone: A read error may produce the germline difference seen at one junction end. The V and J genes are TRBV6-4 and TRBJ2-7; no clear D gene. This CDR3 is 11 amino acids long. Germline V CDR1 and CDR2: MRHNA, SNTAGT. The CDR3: CASSDRYEQHF. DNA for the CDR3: TGTGCCAGCAGCGACCGGTACGAGCAGCACTTC.

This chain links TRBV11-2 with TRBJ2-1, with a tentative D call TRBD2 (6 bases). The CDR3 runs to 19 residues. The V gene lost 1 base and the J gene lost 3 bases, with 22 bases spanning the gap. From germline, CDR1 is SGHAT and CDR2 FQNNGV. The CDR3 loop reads CASSLVGYSVAAYYNEQFF. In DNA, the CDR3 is TGTGCCAGCAGCTTAGTAGGGTATTCGGTAGCGGCTTACTACAATGAGCAGTTCTTC.

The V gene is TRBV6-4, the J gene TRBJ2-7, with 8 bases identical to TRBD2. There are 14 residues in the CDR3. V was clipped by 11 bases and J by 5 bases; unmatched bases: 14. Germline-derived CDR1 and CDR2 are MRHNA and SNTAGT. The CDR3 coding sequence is TGTGCCCCAAAAAGACTGGCGGGAGGCCACGAGCAGTACTTC. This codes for CAPKRLAGGHEQYF.

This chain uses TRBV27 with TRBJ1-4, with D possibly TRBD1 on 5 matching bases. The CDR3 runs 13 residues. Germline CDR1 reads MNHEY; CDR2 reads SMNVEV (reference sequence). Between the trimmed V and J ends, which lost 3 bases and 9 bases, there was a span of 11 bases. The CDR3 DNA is TGTGCCAGCAGTTTCCAGGGTGTGAAAAAACTGTTTTTT. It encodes CASSFQGVKKLFF.

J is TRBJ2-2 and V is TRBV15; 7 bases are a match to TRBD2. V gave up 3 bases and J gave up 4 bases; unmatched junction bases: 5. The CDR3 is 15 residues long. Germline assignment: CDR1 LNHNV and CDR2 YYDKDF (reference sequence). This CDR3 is CATSSSLAATGELFF. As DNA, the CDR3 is TGTGCCACCAGCAGTAGCCTAGCGGCCACCGGGGAGCTGTTTTTT.